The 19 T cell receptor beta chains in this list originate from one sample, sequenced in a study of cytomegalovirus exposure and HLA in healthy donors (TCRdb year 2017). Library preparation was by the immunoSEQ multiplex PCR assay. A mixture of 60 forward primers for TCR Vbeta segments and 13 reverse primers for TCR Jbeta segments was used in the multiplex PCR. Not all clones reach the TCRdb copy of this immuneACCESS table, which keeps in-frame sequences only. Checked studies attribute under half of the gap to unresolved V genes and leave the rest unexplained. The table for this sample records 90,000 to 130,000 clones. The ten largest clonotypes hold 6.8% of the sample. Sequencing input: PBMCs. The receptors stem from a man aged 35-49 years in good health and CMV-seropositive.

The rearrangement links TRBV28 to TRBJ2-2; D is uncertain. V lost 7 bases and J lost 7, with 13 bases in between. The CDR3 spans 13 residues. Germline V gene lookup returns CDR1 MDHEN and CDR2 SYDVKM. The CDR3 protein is CASTSQAIGELFF. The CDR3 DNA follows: TGTGCCAGCACCTCCCAGGCGATCGGGGAGCTGTTTTTT.

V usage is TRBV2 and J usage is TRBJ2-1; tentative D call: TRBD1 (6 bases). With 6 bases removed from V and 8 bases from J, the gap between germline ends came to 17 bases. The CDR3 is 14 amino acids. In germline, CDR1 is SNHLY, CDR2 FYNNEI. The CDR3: CASRGAGRGYEQFF. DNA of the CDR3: TGTGCCAGCAGGGGCGCAGGAAGGGGGTATGAGCAGTTCTTC.

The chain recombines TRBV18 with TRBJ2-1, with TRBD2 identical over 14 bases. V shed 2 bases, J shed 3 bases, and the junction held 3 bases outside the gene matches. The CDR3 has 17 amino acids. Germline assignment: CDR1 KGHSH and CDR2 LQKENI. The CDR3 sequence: CASSPKTSGRVYNEQFF. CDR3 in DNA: TGTGCCAGCTCACCAAAGACTAGCGGGAGGGTCTACAATGAGCAGTTCTTC.

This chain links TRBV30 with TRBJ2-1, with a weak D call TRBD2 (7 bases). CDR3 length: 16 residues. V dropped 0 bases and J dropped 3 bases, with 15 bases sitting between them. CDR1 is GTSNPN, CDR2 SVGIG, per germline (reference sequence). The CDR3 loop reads CAWSVRGGIGYNEQFF. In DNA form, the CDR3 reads TGTGCCTGGAGTGTAAGGGGGGGGATTGGCTACAATGAGCAGTTCTTC.

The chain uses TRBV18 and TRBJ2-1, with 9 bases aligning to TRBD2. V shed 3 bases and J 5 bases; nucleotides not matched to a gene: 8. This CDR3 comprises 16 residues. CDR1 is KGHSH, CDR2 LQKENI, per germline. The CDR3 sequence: CASSPTGREGNNEQFF. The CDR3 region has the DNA TGTGCCAGCTCACCCACCGGGCGGGAGGGAAACAATGAGCAGTTCTTC.

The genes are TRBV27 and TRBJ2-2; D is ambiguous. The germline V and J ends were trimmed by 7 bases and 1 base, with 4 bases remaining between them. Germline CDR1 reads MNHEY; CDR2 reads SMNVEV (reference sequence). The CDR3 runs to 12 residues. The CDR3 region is CASKQNTGELFF. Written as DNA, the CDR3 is TGTGCCAGCAAACAGAACACCGGGGAGCTGTTTTTT.

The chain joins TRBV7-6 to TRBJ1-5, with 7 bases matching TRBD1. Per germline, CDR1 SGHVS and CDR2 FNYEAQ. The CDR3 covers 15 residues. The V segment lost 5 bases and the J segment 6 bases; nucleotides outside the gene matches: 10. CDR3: CASSNGQVIGQPQHF. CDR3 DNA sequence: TGTGCCAGCAGCAATGGACAGGTTATAGGTCAGCCCCAGCATTTT.

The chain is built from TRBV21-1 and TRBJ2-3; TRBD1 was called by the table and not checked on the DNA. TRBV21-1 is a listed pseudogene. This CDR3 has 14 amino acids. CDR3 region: CASRDRGKKDTQYF. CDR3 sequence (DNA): TGTGCCAGCAGGGACAGGGGGAAGAAAGATACGCAGTATTTT.

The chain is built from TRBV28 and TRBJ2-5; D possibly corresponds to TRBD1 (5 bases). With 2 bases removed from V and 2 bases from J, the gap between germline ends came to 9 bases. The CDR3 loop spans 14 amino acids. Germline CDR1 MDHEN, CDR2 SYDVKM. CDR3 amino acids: CASSLLGPQETQYF. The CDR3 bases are TGTGCCAGCAGTTTACTGGGGCCTCAAGAGACCCAGTACTTC.

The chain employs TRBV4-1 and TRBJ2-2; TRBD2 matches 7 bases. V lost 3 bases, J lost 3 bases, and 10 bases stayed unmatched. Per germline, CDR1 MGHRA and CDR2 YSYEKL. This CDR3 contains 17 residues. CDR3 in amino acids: CASSQSGGVRDTGELFF. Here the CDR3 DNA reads TGCGCCAGCAGCCAGTCTGGGGGGGTAAGGGACACCGGGGAGCTGTTTTTT.

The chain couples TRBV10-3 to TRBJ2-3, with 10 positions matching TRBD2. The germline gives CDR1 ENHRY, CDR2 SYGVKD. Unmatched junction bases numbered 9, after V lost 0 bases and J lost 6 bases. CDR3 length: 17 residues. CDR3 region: CAISESPSGRGVDTQYF. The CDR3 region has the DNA TGTGCCATCAGTGAGTCGCCGAGCGGGAGGGGTGTGGATACGCAGTATTTT.

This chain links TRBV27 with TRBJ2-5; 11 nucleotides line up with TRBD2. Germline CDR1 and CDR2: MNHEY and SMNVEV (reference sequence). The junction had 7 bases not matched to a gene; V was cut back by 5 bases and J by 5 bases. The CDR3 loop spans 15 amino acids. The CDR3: CASSLTSGSVETQYF. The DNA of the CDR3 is TGTGCCAGCAGTCTCACTAGCGGGAGCGTTGAGACCCAGTACTTC.

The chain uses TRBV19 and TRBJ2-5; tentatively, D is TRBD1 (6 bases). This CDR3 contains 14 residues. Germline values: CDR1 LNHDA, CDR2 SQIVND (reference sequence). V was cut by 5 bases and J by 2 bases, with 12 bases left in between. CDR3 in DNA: TGTGCCAGTAGTGCCGACAGGTTTCAAGAGACCCAGTACTTC. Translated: CASSADRFQETQYF.

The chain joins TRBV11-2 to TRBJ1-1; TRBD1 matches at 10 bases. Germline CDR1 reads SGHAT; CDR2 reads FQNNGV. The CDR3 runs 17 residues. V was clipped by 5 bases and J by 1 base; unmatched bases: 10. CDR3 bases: TGTGCCAGCAGCCCCAGACAGGGGGCTATGAGGAACACTGAAGCTTTCTTT. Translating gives CASSPRQGAMRNTEAFF.

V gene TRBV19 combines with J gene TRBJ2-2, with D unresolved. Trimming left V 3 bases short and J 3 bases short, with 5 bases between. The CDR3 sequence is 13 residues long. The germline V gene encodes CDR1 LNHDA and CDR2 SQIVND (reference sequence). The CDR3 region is CASSISDTGELFF. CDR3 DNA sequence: TGTGCCAGTAGTATCAGTGACACCGGGGAGCTGTTTTTT.

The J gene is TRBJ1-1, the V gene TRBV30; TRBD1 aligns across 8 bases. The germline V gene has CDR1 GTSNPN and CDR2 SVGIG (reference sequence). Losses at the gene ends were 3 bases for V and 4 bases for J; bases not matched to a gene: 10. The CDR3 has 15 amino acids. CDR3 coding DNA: TGTGCCTGGAGGAGCCCCCAGGGGGCCGGCACTGAAGCTTTCTTT. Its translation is CAWRSPQGAGTEAFF.

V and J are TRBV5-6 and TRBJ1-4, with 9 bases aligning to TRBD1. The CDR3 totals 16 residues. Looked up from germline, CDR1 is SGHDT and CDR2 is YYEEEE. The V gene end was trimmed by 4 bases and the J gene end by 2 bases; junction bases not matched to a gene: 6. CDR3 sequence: CASSPGTGRTNEKLFF. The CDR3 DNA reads TGTGCCAGCAGCCCAGGGACAGGGCGGACTAATGAAAAACTGTTTTTT.

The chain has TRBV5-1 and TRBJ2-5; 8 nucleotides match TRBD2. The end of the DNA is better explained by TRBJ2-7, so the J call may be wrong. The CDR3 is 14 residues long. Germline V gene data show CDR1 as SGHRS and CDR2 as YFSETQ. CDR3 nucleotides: TGCGCCAGCAGCTTGAGCGGGAGTCCCTACGAGCAGTACTTC. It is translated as CASSLSGSPYEQYF.

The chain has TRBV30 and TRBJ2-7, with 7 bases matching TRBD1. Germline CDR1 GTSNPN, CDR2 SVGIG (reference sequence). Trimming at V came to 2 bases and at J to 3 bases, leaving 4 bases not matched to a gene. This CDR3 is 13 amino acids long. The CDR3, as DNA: TGTGCCTGGAGTAACCAGGGGGACTACGAGCAGTACTTC. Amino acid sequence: CAWSNQGDYEQYF.